This T cell receptor beta chain was recovered during a study of human T cells and chemical hapten exposure (dated by TCRdb to about 2021). In the study overall: For sensitization, 2% DPC in acetone was applied to a roughly 2 cm by roughly 2 cm area of upper inner arm skin. Throughout the study period of 20 to 25 weeks, patients also received therapeutic DPC doses to the scalp every week. Patch testing was performed on the upper back with Finn chambers containing 0.01% DPC, and the patch tests were scored after 6 days according to International Contact Dermatitis Research Group standards. Most of the patients in the cohort were female, and the cohort covered alopecia areata with under or over 50% scalp involvement, alopecia totalis and alopecia universalis. Libraries were pooled for sequencing, and variation in per-sample TCR yields was attributed mainly to small differences in library volumes within the pool. The study tracked peripheral blood TCR repertoire changes in vivo during primary and secondary sensitization to the hapten diphenylcyclopropenone (DPC) in alopecia patients. Blood samples were taken from patients before sensitization (week 0) and then at 2, 6 and about 24 weeks after DPC sensitization. Roughly 30 alopecia patients gave blood for TCR sequencing at one to four time points (pre-sensitization, 2, 6 and 24 weeks). Study-level results and caveats: Because every patient had alopecia, a presumed autoimmune disease, the patients' immune response might differ from that of healthy individuals. Compared with pre-sensitization or healthy control sets, expanded TCRs formed significantly more large CDR3 similarity clusters, which is consistent with antigen-driven responses. A positive correlation was found between the number of PT1 expanded TCRs and patch test score, with significance reached at thresholds 8, 16 and 32 but not 4. DPC sensitization did not change the number of TCRs with a frequency above 1 in 1000, and there was no evidence of changes in global repertoire structure. Repeated subsampling changed both the strength of the expansion versus patch-test correlation and the threshold at which that correlation became significant.

This clonotype was counted at least ten times. Its antigen target is currently unknown. No base qualities exist here, and no much larger clone lies one base off it. Counted from cysteine to phenylalanine, this CDR3 has 14 amino acids. CDR3 DNA is the only sequence kept; it has 42 bases, read in frame from the first base. Via the germline V gene, CDR1 is MRHNA and CDR2 SNTAGT. V is shortened by 3 bases, J by 1 base, and the region joining them spans 9 bases. The library was generated by RACE. This sample was sequenced with a NextSeq 500. Library preparation attached unique molecular identifiers to individual cDNA molecules for quantitative, reproducible TCR counting. For every blood RNA sample, sequencing covered both the TCR alpha and TCR beta chains. As for how the authors treated the data: Samples had a median of roughly 91,000 TCRs, with a range from about 20,000 to 690,600. The Decombinator software suite was used to annotate the V, J and CDR3 of the TCR reads. For PS versus PT1 abundance plots, all samples were subsampled to the same number of TCRs (28,000). TCRs were defined as expanded if absent before sensitization and observed at least eight times at the 2-week time point. TCRdb reanalyzed the raw reads on its own, using fastp at Q25 for trimming and MiXCR for clone calling, and kept in-frame beta chains. Rows matching on CDR3 protein sequence are summarized as one entry with the most common DNA and genes. The V and J calls were not made by the authors but by TCRdb's processing. This sample comprises fewer than 100,000 distinct CDR3 sequences, about 9.9% of them detected only once. The top ten clones comprise 1.5% to 2% of the sample.

Explained via the paper, the time point label denotes: patch test 2, 6 weeks after DPC sensitization. Interpreted using the paper, the treatment or condition label stands for: therapeutic diphenylcyclopropenone sensitization with weekly scalp DPC. At each patch-test visit, blood was drawn before the patch test was applied. Patients were considered eligible if aged 18 to 70, diagnosed with alopecia and deemed suitable for DPC therapy, and patients were excluded if pregnant. Total RNA was isolated from unfractionated whole blood collected in Tempus Blood RNA tubes. The V and J genes are TRBV6-4 and TRBJ1-1; there is no confident call for the D gene. The sequence was collected from a man between 18 and 29 years old with alopecia areata. Some clones in this sample may be carry-over from other donors' samples. The specimen was whole blood, collected in connection with sensitization to the hapten diphenylcyclopropenone (DPC). The CDR3 region has the sequence CASSDSVENTEAFF. In nucleotides, the sequence is TGTGCCAGCAGTGATAGCGTGGAGAACACTGAAGCTTTCTTT.